These 15 T cell receptor beta chains share one sample of origin, sequenced in a study of blood T cell repertoires in COVID-19. TCRdb keeps only in-frame clones here, not all; method: immunoSEQ multiplex PCR. The sample consists of tens of thousands of clones, more than 75% of them appearing once. Input material: peripheral blood. These receptors were collected from a man aged 60-69 years with acute or convalescent COVID-19.

The chain couples TRBV19 to TRBJ2-1; 8 bases align to TRBD2. The V gene's germline CDR1 is LNHDA and CDR2 SQIVND (reference sequence). V was pared by 4 bases and J by 4 bases, with 9 bases of the junction left unmatched. There are 16 residues in the CDR3. Here the CDR3 reads CASSTRASGSYNEQFF. The CDR3 DNA reads as TGTGCCAGTAGTACCCGGGCTAGCGGGTCATACAATGAGCAGTTCTTC.

V usage is TRBV4-3 and J usage is TRBJ1-2; D call uncertain. This CDR3 has 14 residues. CDR1 is LGHNA, CDR2 YSLEER, per germline. V dropped 3 bases and J dropped 8 bases, with 16 bases sitting between them. The CDR3 DNA reads TGCGCCAGCAGCCAGCGCTTGGGCCGGTCCGGCTACACCTTC. Amino acids: CASSQRLGRSGYTF.

The CDR3 loop reads CASSISQGNTEAFF. CDR3 DNA sequence: TGTGCCAGCAGTATATCACAGGGGAACACTGAAGCTTTCTTT. The chain is built from TRBV28 and TRBJ1-1; the D gene is possibly TRBD1 (6 bases). Germline CDR1 reads MDHEN; CDR2 reads SYDVKM. This CDR3 comprises 14 residues. Trimming pared 5 bases from V and 1 base from J, leaving 11 bases between.

Here the CDR3 DNA reads TGTGCCAGTATTAGCGGGAGTCGTGTAGCCGGGGAGCTGTTTTTT. Its protein product is CASISGSRVAGELFF. This rearrangement joins TRBV19 to TRBJ2-2; 9 bases line up with TRBD2. Germline CDR1 is LNHDA and CDR2 is SQIVND (reference sequence). This CDR3 has 15 residues. After removal of 7 bases from V and 6 bases from J, the junction contained 9 bases not matched to a gene.

The chain carries TRBV7-9 and TRBJ2-5; TRBD2 aligns across 15 bases. J gave up 1 base and V 5 bases, and 2 bases lay outside the gene matches. CDR1 and CDR2 (germline): SEHNR, FQNEAQ (reference sequence). The CDR3 has 16 residues. This chain's CDR3 is CASSAGLAGGQETQYF. In DNA, the CDR3 is TGTGCCAGCAGCGCGGGACTAGCGGGGGGCCAAGAGACCCAGTACTTC.

The V gene is TRBV18, the J gene TRBJ1-2, with unresolved D. Trimming stripped 2 bases from V and 4 bases from J, with 8 bases between. CDR1 and CDR2 (germline): KGHSH, LQKENI. The CDR3 covers 13 residues. The CDR3 sequence is CASSPDELYGYTF. CDR3 DNA sequence: TGTGCCAGCTCACCAGATGAGCTCTATGGCTACACCTTC.

The V and J genes are TRBV10-3 and TRBJ2-7, with 8 positions matching TRBD1. Germline CDR1 reads ENHRY; CDR2 reads SYGVKD. After removal of 8 bases from V and 2 bases from J, the junction contained 8 bases not matched to a gene. The CDR3 is made up of 14 amino acids. CDR3 in DNA: TGTGCCATCTCCCCGGGACAGGCGACCTACGAGCAGTACTTC. As protein: CAISPGQATYEQYF.

This clone was observed once. The chain links TRBV6-2 or TRBV6-3 to TRBJ1-6; D is perhaps TRBD1 (6 bases). V lost 5 bases and J lost 10, with 12 bases in between. The CDR3 runs 13 residues. Germline V gene sequence: CDR1 MNHEY, CDR2 SVGEGT. In nucleotides, the CDR3 is TGTGCCAGCAGTACACTACAGGGCTCACCCCTCCACTTT. Protein sequence: CASSTLQGSPLHF.

The chain combines TRBV14 with TRBJ1-1; D gene ambiguous. V lost 2 bases to trimming and J lost 3 bases, with 7 bases between them. The germline gives CDR1 SGHDN, CDR2 FVKESK. This CDR3 comprises 13 residues. The CDR3: CASSQQVYTEAFF. CDR3 coding DNA: TGTGCCAGCAGCCAACAGGTGTACACTGAAGCTTTCTTT.

The chain is built from TRBV14 and TRBJ1-2, with 8 bases lining up with TRBD1. Germline CDR1 reads SGHDN; CDR2 reads FVKESK. V trimming: 4 bases; J trimming: 7 bases; junction bases outside the gene matches: 5. This CDR3 is built from 13 residues. The CDR3 sequence: CASSLDRVFGYTF. The DNA for the CDR3 is TGTGCCAGCAGCCTGGACAGGGTTTTTGGCTACACCTTC.

V and J are TRBV19 and TRBJ1-2; 10 bases are shared with TRBD1. CDR1 is LNHDA and CDR2 is SQIVND in the germline V gene (reference sequence). With 6 bases clipped from V and 0 bases from J, the junction kept 10 bases outside the gene matches. The CDR3 is 17 residues long. The CDR3 DNA sequence: TGTGCCAGTAGATCCATGGGACAGGGGACTCCTAACTATGGCTACACCTTC. This sequence encodes CASRSMGQGTPNYGYTF.

The chain links TRBV6-2 or TRBV6-3 to TRBJ2-1; the match to TRBD1 covers 9 bases. Germline V lookup: CDR1 MNHEY, CDR2 SVGEGT. With 4 bases clipped from V and 2 bases from J, the junction kept 3 bases outside the gene matches. This CDR3 has 15 residues. This chain's CDR3 is CASSLGQGTYNEQFF. DNA for the CDR3: TGTGCCAGCAGTTTGGGACAGGGTACCTACAATGAGCAGTTCTTC.

The rearrangement links TRBV9 to TRBJ2-3, with D possibly TRBD2 on 5 matching bases. CDR3 length equals 15 residues. V lost 2 bases, J lost 2 bases, and 12 bases lay in between. Germline V CDR1 and CDR2: SGDLS, YYNGEE. The CDR3 loop reads CASSVGSDFTDTQYF. The DNA of the CDR3 is TGTGCCAGCAGCGTTGGCTCGGACTTCACAGATACGCAGTATTTT.

A word on this clone: The sample has other DNA sequences that encode this CDR3 too. The rearrangement links TRBV7-2 to TRBJ1-5; 7 nucleotides align to TRBD1. Trimming removed 5 bases from V and 1 base from J; junction bases left unmatched: 2. Germline V gene sequence: CDR1 SGHTA, CDR2 FQGNSA. CDR3 length equals 14 residues. The CDR3 coding sequence is TGTGCCAGCAGCCCACAGGGGAGCAATCAGCCCCAGCATTTT. Translation gives CASSPQGSNQPQHF.

The V call is TRBV15, the J call TRBJ1-5; perhaps TRBD1 as D (5 bases). Germline CDR1 LNHNV, CDR2 YYDKDF (reference sequence). Deletions cut 4 bases from V and 4 bases from J, with 14 bases between. This CDR3 comprises 15 residues. The CDR3 bases are TGTGCCACCAGCACCGGGACTAGAACAAATCAGCCCCAGCATTTT. It specifies CATSTGTRTNQPQHF.